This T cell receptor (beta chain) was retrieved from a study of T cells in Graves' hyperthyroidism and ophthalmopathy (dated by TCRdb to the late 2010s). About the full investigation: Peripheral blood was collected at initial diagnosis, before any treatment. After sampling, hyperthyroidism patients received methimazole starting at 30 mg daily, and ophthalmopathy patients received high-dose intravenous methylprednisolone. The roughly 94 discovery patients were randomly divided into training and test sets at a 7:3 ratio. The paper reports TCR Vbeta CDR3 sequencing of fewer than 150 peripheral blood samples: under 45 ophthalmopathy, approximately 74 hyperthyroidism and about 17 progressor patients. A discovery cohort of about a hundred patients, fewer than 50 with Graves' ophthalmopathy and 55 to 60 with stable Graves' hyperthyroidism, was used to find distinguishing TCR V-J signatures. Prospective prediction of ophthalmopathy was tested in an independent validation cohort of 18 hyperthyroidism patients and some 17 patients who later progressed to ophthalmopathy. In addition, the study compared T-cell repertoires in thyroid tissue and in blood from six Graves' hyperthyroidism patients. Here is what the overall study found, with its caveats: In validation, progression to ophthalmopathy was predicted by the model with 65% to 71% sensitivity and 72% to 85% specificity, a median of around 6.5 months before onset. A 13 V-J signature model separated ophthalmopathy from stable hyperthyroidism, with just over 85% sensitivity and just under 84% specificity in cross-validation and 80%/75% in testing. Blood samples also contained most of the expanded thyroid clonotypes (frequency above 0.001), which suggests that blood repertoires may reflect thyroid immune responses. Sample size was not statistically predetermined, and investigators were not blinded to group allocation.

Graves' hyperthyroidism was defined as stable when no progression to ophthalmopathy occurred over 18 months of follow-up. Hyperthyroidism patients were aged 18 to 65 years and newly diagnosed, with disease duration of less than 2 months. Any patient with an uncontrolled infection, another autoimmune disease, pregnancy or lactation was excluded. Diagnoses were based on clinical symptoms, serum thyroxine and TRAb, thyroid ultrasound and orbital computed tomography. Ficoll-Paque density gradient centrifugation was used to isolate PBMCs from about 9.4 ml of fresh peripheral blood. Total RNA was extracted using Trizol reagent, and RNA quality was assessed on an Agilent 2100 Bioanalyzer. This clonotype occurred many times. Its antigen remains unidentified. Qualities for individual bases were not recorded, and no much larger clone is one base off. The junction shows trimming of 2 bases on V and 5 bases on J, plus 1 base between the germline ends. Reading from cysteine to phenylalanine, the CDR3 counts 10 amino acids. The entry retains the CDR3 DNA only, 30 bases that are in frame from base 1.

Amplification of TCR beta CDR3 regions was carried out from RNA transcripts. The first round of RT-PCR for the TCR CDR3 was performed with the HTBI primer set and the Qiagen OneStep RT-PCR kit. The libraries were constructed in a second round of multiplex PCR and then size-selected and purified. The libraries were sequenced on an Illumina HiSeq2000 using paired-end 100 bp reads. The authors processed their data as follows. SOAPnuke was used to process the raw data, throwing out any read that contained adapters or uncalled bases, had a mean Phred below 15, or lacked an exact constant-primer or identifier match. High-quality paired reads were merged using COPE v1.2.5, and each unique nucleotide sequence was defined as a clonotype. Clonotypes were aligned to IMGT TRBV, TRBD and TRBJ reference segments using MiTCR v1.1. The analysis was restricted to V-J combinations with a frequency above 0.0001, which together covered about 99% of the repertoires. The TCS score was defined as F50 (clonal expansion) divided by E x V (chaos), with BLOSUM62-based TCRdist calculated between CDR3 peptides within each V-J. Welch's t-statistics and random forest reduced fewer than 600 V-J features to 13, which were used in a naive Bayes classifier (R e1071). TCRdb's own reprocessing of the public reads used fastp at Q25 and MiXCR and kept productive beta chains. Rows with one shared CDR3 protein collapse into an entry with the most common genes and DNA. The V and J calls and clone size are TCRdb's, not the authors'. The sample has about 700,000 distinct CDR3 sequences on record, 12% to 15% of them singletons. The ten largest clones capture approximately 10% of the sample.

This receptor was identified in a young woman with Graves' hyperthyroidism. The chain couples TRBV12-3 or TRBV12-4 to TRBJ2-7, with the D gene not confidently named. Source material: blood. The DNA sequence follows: TGTGCCAGCAGTTTAAACGAGCAGTACTTC. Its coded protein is CASSLNEQYF.